The entry below gives a single TCR beta chain sequence along with its context. This CDR3 spans 17 amino acids. The V gene end was trimmed by 1 base and the J gene end by 8 bases; junction bases not matched to a gene: 10. Germline V CDR1 and CDR2: SGHNT, YYREEE (reference sequence). The data derive from a study of shared clonotypes between healthy human individuals. As handled by the study authors: ImmunoSEQ yielded junction-only sequences lacking quality scores, so filtering differed. Sequencing used immunoSEQ multiplex PCR; TCRdb keeps in-frame clones, though not all of them. V and J calls and clone size follow that table, whereas D and trimming were derived from the DNA. This sample carries 450,000 to 500,000 clones, around four fifths of them seen once, and the ten largest clones take about 11%.

Sequencing was carried out using PBMCs. This rearrangement joins TRBV5-4 to TRBJ2-1; TRBD2 matches 12 bases. The receptor was derived from a woman aged 40 to 50 in good health. Some clones in this sample may be carry-over from other donors' samples. The CDR3 is CASSLLAGGVPGHEQFF. CDR3 DNA: TGTGCCAGCAGCTTGCTAGCGGGAGGGGTACCGGGGCATGAGCAGTTCTTC.